The next 13 T cell receptor beta chains were all read from a single sample in a study of blood T cell repertoires in COVID-19. The repertoire was sequenced with immunoSEQ multiplex PCR; TCRdb's copy has only in-frame clones and lacks some. The data contain under 60,000 clones, 80% to 90% of them singletons. Sequencing was performed on peripheral blood. All receptors derive from a man between 60 and 70 years old with acute or convalescent COVID-19.

The CDR3 region is CATSEPGQGSKRDGYTF. DNA of the CDR3: TGTGCCACCAGTGAACCGGGACAGGGAAGTAAAAGGGATGGCTACACCTTC. This chain uses TRBV24-1 with TRBJ1-2; 9 positions match TRBD1. Germline V gene lookup returns CDR1 KGHDR and CDR2 SFDVKD. The CDR3 loop spans 17 amino acids. With V trimmed by 4 bases and J by 6 bases, 14 bases remained unmatched.

The chain recombines TRBV5-5 with TRBJ2-7; D may be TRBD2 (5 bases). With 4 bases removed from V and 3 bases from J, the gap between germline ends came to 17 bases. The germline V gene encodes CDR1 SGHKS and CDR2 YYEKEE (reference sequence). The CDR3 runs 15 residues. CDR3 sequence reads: CASSRLRDRGYEQYF. DNA of the CDR3: TGTGCCAGCAGCCGACTCCGGGATAGAGGCTACGAGCAGTACTTC.

The rearrangement uses TRBV5-1 and TRBJ1-2; D is unresolved. Per the germline V gene, CDR1 is SGHRS and CDR2 is YFSETQ. The CDR3 loop spans 17 amino acids. With 4 bases removed from V and 8 bases from J, the gap between germline ends came to 27 bases. CDR3 nucleotides: TGCGCCAGCAGCCGACCCCCCGTCCCAGGCACCTCTGACGGCTACACCTTC. Translated: CASSRPPVPGTSDGYTF.

The count of this clone is one. The V call is TRBV27, the J call TRBJ2-3; tentative D call: TRBD2 (6 bases). The germline V gene has CDR1 MNHEY and CDR2 SMNVEV (reference sequence). V was clipped by 3 bases and J by 5 bases, with 9 bases between them. The CDR3 consists of 13 residues. The chain's CDR3 is CASSFGGRDTQYF. CDR3 DNA sequence: TGTGCCAGCAGTTTTGGAGGGAGAGATACGCAGTATTTT.

The chain has TRBV6-5 and TRBJ1-2, with D possibly TRBD1 on 5 matching bases. Trimming removed 0 bases at V and 2 bases at J, with 10 bases between. Germline V gene lookup returns CDR1 MNHEY and CDR2 SVGAGI. The CDR3 is made up of 15 amino acids. CDR3 sequence reads: CASSYSTGGNYGYTF. CDR3 bases: TGTGCCAGCAGTTACTCGACCGGGGGGAACTATGGCTACACCTTC.

The chain couples TRBV6-5 to TRBJ2-7, with 12 bases aligning to TRBD2. This CDR3 contains 16 residues. Germline V gene sequence: CDR1 MNHEY, CDR2 SVGAGI. Unmatched junction bases numbered 4, after V lost 0 bases and J lost 4 bases. The CDR3, as DNA: TGTGCCAGCAGTTACTCGGGGCTAGCGGGGGGGTACGAGCAGTACTTC. This encodes CASSYSGLAGGYEQYF.

Worth noting for this clone: The sample holds other DNA sequences that translate to the same CDR3. V and J are TRBV5-1 and TRBJ2-7, with 8 bases matching TRBD2. Germline-derived CDR1 and CDR2 are SGHRS and YFSETQ. The CDR3 has 15 amino acids. V was clipped by 0 bases and J by 0 bases; unmatched bases: 2. The CDR3 nucleotides are TGCGCCAGCAGCTTGGGGGGGACTAGCTCCTACGAGCAGTACTTC. Protein sequence: CASSLGGTSSYEQYF. Full variable domain (outside the CDR3, taken from reference TRBV5-1 and TRBJ2-7): KAGVTQTPRYLIKTRGQQVTLSCSPISGHRSVSWYQQTPGQGLQFLFEYFSETQRNKGNFPGRFSGRQFSNSRSEMNVSTLELGDSALYLCASSLGGTSSYEQYFGPGTRLTVT.

This clone has more than one count but fewer than ten. The V and J genes are TRBV5-1 and TRBJ1-1; 7 nucleotides line up with TRBD1. With V trimmed by 4 bases and J by 3 bases, 15 bases remained unmatched. The CDR3 is made up of 17 amino acids. The germline CDR1 and CDR2 sequences are SGHRS and YFSETQ. The CDR3 nucleotides read TGCGCCAGCAGCCAGAACCAGATCGGGACAGCCTACACTGAAGCTTTCTTT. This codes for CASSQNQIGTAYTEAFF. Together with reference TRBV5-1 and TRBJ1-1, the CDR3 gives the full variable domain: KAGVTQTPRYLIKTRGQQVTLSCSPISGHRSVSWYQQTPGQGLQFLFEYFSETQRNKGNFPGRFSGRQFSNSRSEMNVSTLELGDSALYLCASSQNQIGTAYTEAFFGQGTRLTVV.

This chain uses TRBV6-5 with TRBJ1-3; 9 nucleotides match TRBD1. CDR1 and CDR2 from the germline V gene are MNHEY and SVGAGI. The CDR3 loop spans 15 amino acids. Trimming removed 4 bases from V and 4 bases from J; junction bases left unmatched: 5. The chain's CDR3 is CASSLGQGKGNTIYF. For the CDR3, the DNA is TGTGCCAGCAGTTTGGGACAGGGTAAAGGAAACACCATATATTTT.

The CDR3 is CASSYSLANSGNTIYF. For the CDR3, the DNA is TGTGCCAGCAGTTACTCGTTGGCCAACTCTGGAAACACCATATATTTT. The chain recombines TRBV6-5 with TRBJ1-3; D is unclear. The CDR3 spans 16 residues. In germline, CDR1 is MNHEY, CDR2 SVGAGI. V was shortened by 0 bases and J by 0 bases, with 9 bases between the two germline ends.

J is TRBJ1-1 and V is TRBV5-1, with D possibly TRBD1 on 5 matching bases. The V gene lost 7 bases and the J gene lost 0 bases, with 19 bases spanning the gap. Germline CDR1 SGHRS, CDR2 YFSETQ. The CDR3 has 16 residues. CDR3 in amino acids: CASQIGAGNMNTEAFF. Here the CDR3 DNA reads TGCGCCAGCCAAATCGGAGCAGGGAACATGAACACTGAAGCTTTCTTT.

The chain links TRBV2 to TRBJ2-1; D is unresolved. V was cut by 6 bases and J by 10 bases, with 19 bases left in between. Looked up from germline, CDR1 is SNHLY and CDR2 is FYNNEI. CDR3 length: 14 amino acids. The DNA of the CDR3 is TGTGCCAGCAGCCATTTGACCTCCACACAGGAGCAGTTCTTC. It specifies CASSHLTSTQEQFF.

The chain employs TRBV12-3 or TRBV12-4 and TRBJ2-3; D is ambiguous. The V end was cut by 6 bases, the J end by 4 bases, with 8 bases between. The CDR3 contains 12 residues. The CDR3 loop reads CASRRSSDTQYF. The CDR3 nucleotides read TGTGCCAGCAGAAGAAGCTCAGATACGCAGTATTTT.